The present entry profiles one TCR beta chain with its context. Its target is not known. The data were taken from a study of T cell responses to AZD1222 COVID-19 vaccine. CDR3 length: 16 residues. The germline V gene encodes CDR1 SGHRS and CDR2 YFSETQ. Trimming removed 0 bases from V and 6 bases from J, with 18 bases in between. Assay used: immunoSEQ multiplex PCR; TCRdb lists only in-frame clones, some missing. The sample has 140,000 to 150,000 clones, about 93% seen once. General study results and limits: After the peak T cell response, and only then, were repertoires sampled. Within unmutated variant regions lay the reported targets of nearly half of spike-specific TCRs.

This receptor was identified in an adult in good health. V usage is TRBV5-1 and J usage is TRBJ1-1; D is possibly TRBD1 (6 bases). The sequenced sample was peripheral blood, obtained on day 0 of MenACWY control vaccination. The CDR3 DNA reads as TGCGCCAGCAGCTTGGGGACAGACCTAGCCCCCGCTGAAGCTTTCTTT. It encodes CASSLGTDLAPAEAFF.